The following is a TCR beta chain sequence with its context. What this receptor recognizes is not known. Base qualities were left out, and no much larger clone turns up one base away. The cohort comprised around 700 healthy bone marrow donors. At the time of sampling, all cohort members were nominally healthy, though unrecorded immune exposures were likely present. The donor was CMV seropositive and belonged to the group of some 290 seropositive cohort members. Every donor gave a peripheral blood sample, and the peripheral blood mononuclear cells from that sample were used for TCR beta sequencing. Genomic DNA was extracted from the blood cell samples with the Qiagen DNeasy Blood Extraction Kit. This sample was included in a study of cytomegalovirus exposure and HLA in healthy donors (dated by TCRdb to the late 2010s). Background on the whole study: An earlier analysis of some 550 of the donors reported roughly 300 Gb of sequence data and around 120 million unique TCR beta sequences from roughly 180 million T cells. An early release that covered about 600 HLA-typed donors contained about 300 gigabases of sequencing data and some 87 million unique TCR sequences. Of the 300 to 500 genotyped donors, approximately 81% were placed in the genetic ancestry cluster associated with self-reported Caucasian donors. The study aimed to test whether signatures of past pathogen exposure could be identified by cataloging public T cell receptors. The T cell repertoires of 666 subjects were profiled by immunosequencing and related to cytomegalovirus serostatus. Along with the roughly 700-subject first cohort, a separate validation cohort of around 110 different subjects was used. To predict cytomegalovirus infection status, the study brought together high-throughput TCR immunosequencing, statistical association of individual TCRs with disease status, and machine learning. A later analysis re-examined previously published TCR beta repertoires from several hundred donors and added high-resolution HLA genotyping to investigate patterns of TCR occurrence. Rather than using new phenotypic data, the later analysis identified candidate immune exposures from TCR beta sequences and from how often those sequences occurred across donors. An earlier analysis of around 580 of the donors used high-throughput TCR beta sequencing to judge whether each TCR beta V gene segment behaved as functional or pseudogenic. Alongside the repertoire data, information on donor age, sex, ethnicity and CMV serostatus was compiled. A later genetic analysis used genome-wide SNP genotypes for about 60% of the roughly 700 donors, treating that subset as a discovery cohort. All discovery cohort repertoires had been generated on a single sequencing platform. HLA typing covered class I and class II loci at four-digit resolution. Typing coverage varied by locus: roughly 620-640 donors for A, B, C, DRB1 and DQB1; roughly 500 for DQA1; 600 to 610 for DPA1; some 470 for DPB1. A handful of DR-DQ haplotypes were handled as single units for association and clustering because linkage in the cohort was strong. Across roughly 420 genotyped donors of the cohort, an average of roughly 230,000 unique TCR beta nucleotide sequences per donor were sequenced, and roughly a sixth of those sequences were non-productive.

The CDR3 goes from the cysteine to the phenylalanine over 15 residues. Just CDR3 DNA is preserved here, 45 bases in frame from base 1. Per the germline V gene, MGHRA is the CDR1 and YSYEKL is the CDR2. V loses 1 base at its end and J loses 6 bases; junction bases beyond the gene matches: 7. The protocol used for the library was the immunoSEQ multiplex PCR assay. The multiplex PCR relied on a mix of 60 forward primers for TCR Vbeta segments and 13 reverse primers for TCR Jbeta segments. The CDR3 region of rearranged TCR beta genes was amplified from genomic DNA by a multiplex PCR assay. On the Illumina HiSeq System, the amplified TCR beta libraries were sequenced as 87-base-pair reads. The paper's data handling went like this. A later analysis counted some 80 million unique TCR beta chains across the 666 repertoires, and around 9.9 million of these chains were shared by at least two donors. To remove PCR and sequencing errors, raw reads were error-corrected and collapsed into unique sequences using a nearest-neighbor algorithm that merged closely related sequences. To assign V, D and J gene segments, CDR3 sequences were aligned to IMGT reference sequences. Each retained sequence needed at least a six-nucleotide match to both a V gene segment and a J gene segment. A rearrangement was called productive if the CDR3 had no stop codons and remained in frame with V and J, and every other rearrangement was called non-productive. Following IMGT convention, CDR3 was defined as the stretch from the second conserved V-encoded cysteine to the conserved J-encoded phenylalanine. The earlier analysis of about 590 of the donors excluded sequences that lacked an unambiguous match to a single V gene segment. An earlier analysis of fewer than 750 of the donors called V segments functional above 56.7% productive rearrangements and segregating when the between-donor standard deviation exceeded 5%. A statistical classification framework was built for diagnosing cytomegalovirus status from the catalog of TCR beta chain sequences. V and J gene assignment, in a later analysis, came from comparing TCR nucleotide sequences with IMGT/GENE-DB human TR gene sequences. A later analysis assigned CDR3 sequences and most-parsimonious VDJ recombination scenarios with the TCRdist pipeline. In a later analysis, each TCR beta chain was defined by its CDR3 amino acid sequence together with its V-gene family, and reads without a unique V-gene family were excluded. A later analysis removed 550 to 650 highly shared, low-generation-probability nucleotide sequences to deal with suspected cross-contamination and a sequencing artifact. A later analysis calculated a clonal expansion index for each public chain from normalized within-repertoire ranks of inferred template counts. In a later analysis, generation probabilities were computed with a VDJ recombination model fitted to out-of-frame rearrangements, and the resulting probabilities were checked against IGoR. In a later analysis, hypergeometric tests were used to score TCR-TCR, TCR-HLA and TCR-CMV co-occurrence, with a repertoire-size bias correction applied to TCR pairs. To estimate false discovery rates, a later analysis permuted the HLA or CMV assignments 20 times. In a later analysis, co-occurring TCRs were grouped using DBSCAN, and TCRdist sequence similarity was added for clustering within HLA-allele-positive subsets. For co-occurrence clustering, repertoires with fewer than 30,000 or more than 120,000 public chains were excluded, along with roughly 5 repertoires with anomalous nucleotide sharing. What TCRdb holds here is the immuneACCESS table cut down to in-frame rearrangements. Part of the clones is not present; checked against another copy, under half of the missing clones reflect an unresolved V gene, and the others are unexplained. V and J calls plus clone size are reproduced from that table; the DNA served to infer D and trimming. This sample lists about 160,000 clones; 60% to 80% were detected once. Around 9.8% of the sample comes from the top ten.

Overall results and qualifications from the work: The study listed 150 to 200 TCR beta chains as associated with cytomegalovirus. A further reported finding was that TCR beta sequences accurately predicted the HLA-A and HLA-B alleles for most subjects in the first cohort. Because the 87-base-pair reads could not distinguish some IMGT-functional V segments, including TRBV6-2 and TRBV6-3, those segments were excluded. CMV serostatus was the only immune exposure information available for the cohort. In a later genetic analysis, fewer N-insertions in productive TCRs were reported among donors in an Asian-associated ancestry cluster than the approximately 670-donor mean. When HLA alleles, especially DR and DQ, strongly co-occurred, TCR associations were difficult to assign to individual alleles. Roughly uniform sequencing depth across donors was assumed in presence/absence analyses, although this assumption may not hold. A few of the identified cytomegalovirus-associated TCR beta chains were confirmed in vitro to be specific for cytomegalovirus antigens. In a later analysis, over 15,000 TCR beta sequences were associated with specific HLA alleles at a false discovery rate of 0.05. The classifier was reported to diagnose cytomegalovirus status with high specificity and sensitivity in both the original cohort and the validation cohort. It was suggested by the authors that the approach could potentially be generalized to other disease states and immunological phenotypes. A cluster of highly shared sequence variants was judged likely to represent a technical artifact of the sequencing pipeline. In an earlier analysis of around 500 of the donors, most TCR beta V segments appeared in productive rearrangements about 87% or about 30% of the time, broadly matching IMGT annotations. Because some donors lacked HLA typing at each locus, the association tests relied only on the typed subset. Compared with equally common non-associated chains, HLA-associated TCR beta chains in a later analysis were more clonally expanded and had lower generation probabilities. Most CMV-associated TCR beta chains appeared to be HLA-restricted in a later analysis, and the HLA associations seemed to be driven largely by CMV exposure. Most TCR sequences were observed very rarely across donors, whereas some public TCRs were present in many individuals. Several of the top co-occurrence clusters appeared to be linked to parvovirus B19, influenza, CMV and Epstein-Barr virus, according to a later analysis. V-gene and J-gene trimming of TCR beta chains was associated with a missense DCLRE1C variant in a later genetic analysis, and the association was replicated in an independent cohort. Because counts were too low, about 18 rarely observed V segments, including chromosome 9 orphons, were excluded from the earlier analysis of fewer than 650 of the donors. This cohort had only TCR beta chains sequenced, and the lack of alpha or paired-chain data limited which features could be detected. In a later analysis, the rate of TCR association differed among HLA loci, with DRB1 alleles having the most associated TCRs and HLA-C alleles having the fewest. Correlated functional status among segregating V segments might reflect linkage disequilibrium, but an unknown experimental factor could not be ruled out.

The sequence derives from a man younger than 35 in good health and CMV-seropositive. Sequencing was performed on PBMCs. The V and J genes are TRBV4-1 and TRBJ2-3; 7 middle bases align to TRBD2. The CDR3 region: CASSQVGLSADTQYF. The DNA reads TGCGCCAGCAGCCAAGTGGGACTATCGGCGGATACGCAGTATTTT.